This TCR beta chain was profiled in a study of blood T cell repertoires in COVID-19. Across the study: Samples of COVID-19 (acute and convalescent) were obtained from the United States, Italy and Spain.

V was trimmed by 4 bases and J by 8 bases, leaving 18 bases between them. The CDR3 totals 14 residues. Germline V CDR1 and CDR2: SGHKS, YYEKEE (reference sequence). The data were produced by immunoSEQ multiplex PCR, yet TCRdb's version contains in-frame clones alone and is incomplete. Seen here are about 210,000 clones, 88% observed once, and the top ten hold more than 1.4%. This clone has only one observation. The receptor was isolated from a man between 18 and 29 years old with active or convalescent COVID-19. Sequencing used peripheral blood. This rearrangement joins TRBV5-5 to TRBJ1-2; D gene unclear. CDR3 nucleotide sequence: TGTGCCAGCAGCCAAATGACCCTGACAAGCGGCTACACCTTC. It is translated as CASSQMTLTSGYTF.